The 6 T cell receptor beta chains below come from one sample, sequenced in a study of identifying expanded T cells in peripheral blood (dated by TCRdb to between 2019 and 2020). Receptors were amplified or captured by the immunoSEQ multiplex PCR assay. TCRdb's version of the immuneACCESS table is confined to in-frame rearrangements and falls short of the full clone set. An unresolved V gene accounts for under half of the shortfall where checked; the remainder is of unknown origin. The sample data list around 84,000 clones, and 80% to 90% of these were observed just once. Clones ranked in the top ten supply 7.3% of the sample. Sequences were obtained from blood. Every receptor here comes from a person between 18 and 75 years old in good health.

CDR3 amino acids: CASSQDGGTLNEKLFF. In DNA, the CDR3 is TGCGCCAGCAGCCAAGATGGGGGGACACTTAATGAAAAACTGTTTTTT. The chain combines TRBV4-3 with TRBJ1-4, with a possible D match to TRBD1 (6 bases). The CDR3 length is 16 residues. Germline V CDR1 and CDR2: LGHNA, YSLEER. V was clipped by 0 bases and J by 4 bases, with 12 bases between them.

The CDR3 DNA reads as TGTGCCAGCAGCCAGGGTAACGGTGGCTACACCTTC. Translated: CASSQGNGGYTF. This rearrangement joins TRBV14 to TRBJ1-2; no firm D call. CDR1 is SGHDN and CDR2 is FVKESK in the germline V gene. The V end lost 3 bases, the J end lost 7 bases, and 9 bases lay between the germline ends. The CDR3 runs to 12 residues.

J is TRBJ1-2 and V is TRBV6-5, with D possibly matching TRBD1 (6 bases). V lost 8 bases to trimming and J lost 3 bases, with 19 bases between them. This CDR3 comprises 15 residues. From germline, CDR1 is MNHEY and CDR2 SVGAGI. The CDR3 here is CASGHPGGRDYGYTF. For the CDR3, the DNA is TGTGCCAGCGGCCATCCCGGGGGGCGAGACTATGGCTACACCTTC.

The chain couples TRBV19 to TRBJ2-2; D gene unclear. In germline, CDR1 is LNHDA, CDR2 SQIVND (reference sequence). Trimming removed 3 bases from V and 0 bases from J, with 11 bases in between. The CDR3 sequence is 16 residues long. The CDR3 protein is CASSILTQTNTGELFF. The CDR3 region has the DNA TGTGCCAGTAGTATCCTGACACAGACGAACACCGGGGAGCTGTTTTTT.

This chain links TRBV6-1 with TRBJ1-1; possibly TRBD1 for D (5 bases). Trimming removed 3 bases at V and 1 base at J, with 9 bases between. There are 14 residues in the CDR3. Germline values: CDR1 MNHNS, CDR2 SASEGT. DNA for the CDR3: TGTGCCAGCAGTGAGAGGAGGGGGAACACTGAAGCTTTCTTT. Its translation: CASSERRGNTEAFF.

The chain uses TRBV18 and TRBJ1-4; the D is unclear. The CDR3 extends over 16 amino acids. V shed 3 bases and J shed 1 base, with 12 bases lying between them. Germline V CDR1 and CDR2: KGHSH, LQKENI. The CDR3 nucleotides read TGTGCCAGCTCACCTAGGCTCGGGGAAACTAATGAAAAACTGTTTTTT. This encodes CASSPRLGETNEKLFF. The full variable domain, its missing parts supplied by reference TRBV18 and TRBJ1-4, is NAGVMQNPRHLVRRRGQEARLRCSPMKGHSHVYWYRQLPEEGLKFMVYLQKENIIDESGMPKERFSAEFPKEGPSILRIQQVVRGDSAAYFCASSPRLGETNEKLFFGSGTQLSVL.